A single sample is the source of the 8 T cell receptor beta chains below, sequenced in a study of cytomegalovirus exposure and HLA in healthy donors. PCR amplification relied on 60 Vbeta primers (plus 13 Jbeta primers). TCRdb's copy holds only in-frame clones and misses some; the assay was immunoSEQ multiplex PCR. The profile covers roughly 170,000 clones, with around 86% appearing a single time and 1.5% to 2% taken by the ten largest. The sample consisted of PBMCs. The source of these receptors is a man aged 45 to 65 in good health and CMV-seronegative.

The chain links TRBV5-1 to TRBJ1-3, with TRBD1 identical over 8 bases. Germline lookup yields CDR1 SGHRS and CDR2 YFSETQ. Unmatched junction bases numbered 8, after V lost 5 bases and J lost 4 bases. The CDR3 loop spans 15 amino acids. CDR3 DNA: TGCGCCAGCAGGGAGGACAGGGTGGAAGGAAACACCATATATTTT. As protein: CASREDRVEGNTIYF. Using reference TRBV5-1 and TRBJ1-3 for the parts outside the CDR3, the full variable domain is KAGVTQTPRYLIKTRGQQVTLSCSPISGHRSVSWYQQTPGQGLQFLFEYFSETQRNKGNFPGRFSGRQFSNSRSEMNVSTLELGDSALYLCASREDRVEGNTIYFGEGSWLTVV.

This chain uses TRBV28 with TRBJ1-1; 10 bases map to TRBD1. V was clipped by 3 bases and J by 4 bases; unmatched bases: 14. Germline CDR1 is MDHEN and CDR2 is SYDVKM. CDR3 length: 18 residues. CDR3 in DNA: TGTGCCAGCAGTTTGTCGGCACTGGGACAGGGGCGGGGCACTGAAGCTTTCTTT. It translates to CASSLSALGQGRGTEAFF.

The rearrangement links TRBV2 to TRBJ2-3, with a tentative D call TRBD1 (5 bases). V lost 2 bases and J 7 bases, leaving 7 bases between the germline ends. The CDR3 length is 12 residues. The germline CDR1 and CDR2 sequences are SNHLY and FYNNEI. The CDR3 loop is CASSEKGYTQYF. The CDR3 DNA reads as TGTGCCAGCAGTGAAAAGGGGTATACGCAGTATTTT.

J is TRBJ2-1 and V is TRBV11-3; 8 bases fit TRBD2. CDR3 length: 16 amino acids. The germline V gene has CDR1 SGHNT and CDR2 YENEEA. The trim removed 0 bases at V and 6 bases at J, leaving 7 bases unmatched. The CDR3 spells CASSLDPNGRANEQFF. In DNA, the CDR3 is TGTGCCAGCAGCTTAGATCCCAACGGGAGGGCCAATGAGCAGTTCTTC.

The genes are TRBV7-2 and TRBJ2-1; 8 bases map to TRBD2. This CDR3 region has 16 residues. Germline V gene sequence: CDR1 SGHTA, CDR2 FQGNSA. V lost 3 bases to trimming and J lost 6 bases; unmatched junction nucleotides: 10. The CDR3 coding sequence is TGTGCCAGCAGCTTGAACGCGGGGGGTTTGGGCAATGAGCAGTTCTTC. It encodes CASSLNAGGLGNEQFF.

This chain connects TRBV5-1 to TRBJ2-7, with a possible D match to TRBD2 (6 bases). The CDR3 covers 16 residues. CDR1 is SGHRS and CDR2 is YFSETQ in the germline V gene. Trimming cost V 4 bases and J 1 base, with 18 bases left between them. The CDR3 region has the DNA TGCGCCAGCAGCCCCCTCTCGGGGGATATTTCCTACGAGCAGTACTTC. Its protein product is CASSPLSGDISYEQYF.

The chain couples TRBV7-9 to TRBJ2-5; 8 bases map to TRBD2. The J call is uncertain, as TRBJ2-7 better fits the DNA end. This CDR3 contains 14 residues. CDR1 is SEHNR, CDR2 FQNEAQ, per germline (reference sequence). DNA of the CDR3: TGTGCCAGCAGCTTGTCGGGGGGGACCTACGAGCAGTACTTC. This codes for CASSLSGGTYEQYF.

This clone was seen a few times. The chain carries TRBV4-1 and TRBJ2-1; 8 bases line up with TRBD2. The V gene end was trimmed by 7 bases and the J gene end by 6 bases; junction bases not matched to a gene: 8. The CDR3 is made up of 14 amino acids. CDR1 MGHRA and CDR2 YSYEKL come from the germline V gene. The CDR3 is CASTVSGGPNEQFF. CDR3 in DNA: TGCGCCAGCACTGTTTCGGGGGGGCCCAATGAGCAGTTCTTC.